The present T cell receptor (beta chain) was sequenced within a study of T-cell reconstitution after alpha-beta-depleted transplantation in children. Notes on the study in general: From newly produced T cells came most of the T-cell counts and diversity one year after transplant. Surviving recipient cells, namely T cells and thymic progenitors, were the source of high day-60 TCRbeta diversity in some patients. Alpha-beta T cells present about two months after transplant were reported to originate from several hundred expanded graft clones.

Unique molecular identifiers tagged the TCRbeta library. TCRdb ran MiXCR on the PCR reads and lists one entry per CDR3 protein. This table holds about 260,000 distinct CDR3 sequences, around 7.5% found once. Trimming removed 5 bases at V and 6 bases at J, with 14 bases between. CDR1 and CDR2 from the germline V gene are MDHEN and SYDVKM. The length of the CDR3 is 13 residues. This clonotype was recorded at least ten times. Antigen unknown. Sequences were derived from PBMCs, mostly from graft donor cells, sampled 180 days after TCRalphabeta/CD19-depleted stem cell transplant. J is TRBJ2-7 and V is TRBV28, with D perhaps TRBD1 or TRBD2 (5 bases each). This clonotype originated in a male patient younger than 18 who had a stem cell transplant for acute lymphoblastic leukemia, so the T cells may come from the graft donor. This CDR3 reads CASSPPWGREQYF. The CDR3 coding sequence is TGTGCCAGCAGTCCCCCCTGGGGACGCGAGCAGTACTTC.